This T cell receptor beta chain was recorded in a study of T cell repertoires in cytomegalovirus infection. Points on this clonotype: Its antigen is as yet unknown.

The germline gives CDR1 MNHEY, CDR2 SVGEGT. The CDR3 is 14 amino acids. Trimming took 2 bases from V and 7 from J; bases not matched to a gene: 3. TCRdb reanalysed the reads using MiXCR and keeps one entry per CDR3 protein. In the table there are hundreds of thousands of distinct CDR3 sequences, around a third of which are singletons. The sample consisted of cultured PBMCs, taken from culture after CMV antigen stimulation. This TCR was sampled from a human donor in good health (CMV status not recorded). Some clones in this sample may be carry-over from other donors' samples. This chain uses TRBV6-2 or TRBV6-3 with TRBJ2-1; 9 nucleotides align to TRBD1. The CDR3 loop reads CASSYGGQGNEQFF. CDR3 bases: TGTGCCAGCAGTTACGGGGGACAGGGTAATGAGCAGTTCTTC.